The 10 T cell receptor beta chains below all came from one sample that was sequenced in a study of blood T cell repertoires in COVID-19. The method was immunoSEQ multiplex PCR; TCRdb's version includes in-frame clones alone and lacks a portion of them. The repertoire holds approximately 200,000 clones, about 86% seen once, with 2% to 2.5% in the top ten. The sequenced sample was peripheral blood. Receptors were obtained from a woman aged 45-60 years with acute or convalescent COVID-19.

This clone was observed a single time. The chain uses TRBV4-3 and TRBJ1-6; 9 nucleotides line up with TRBD1. The CDR3 is made up of 20 amino acids. Germline V gives CDR1 LGHNA, CDR2 YSLEER. Losses at the gene ends were 2 bases for V and 13 bases for J; bases not matched to a gene: 24. CDR3 DNA sequence: TGCGCCAGCAGCCAAACAACGGGACAGGGATTAATTCGGGGACCTAGGCCCCTCCACTTT. It codes for CASSQTTGQGLIRGPRPLHF.

The CDR3 DNA follows: TGTGCCAGCAGCTTACAGGGGGATCAAGAGACCCAGTACTTC. This translates into CASSLQGDQETQYF. The chain joins TRBV7-2 to TRBJ2-5, with TRBD1 matching over 7 bases. The germline V gene has CDR1 SGHTA and CDR2 FQGNSA. The CDR3 totals 14 residues. V lost 2 bases to trimming and J lost 2 bases; unmatched junction nucleotides: 2. The full variable domain, its missing parts supplied by reference TRBV7-2 and TRBJ2-5, is GAGVSQSPSNKVTEKGKDVELRCDPISGHTALYWYRQSLGQGLEFLIYFQGNSAPDKSGLPSDRFSAERTGGSVSTLTIQRTQQEDSAVYLCASSLQGDQETQYFGPGTRLLVL.

This chain connects TRBV14 to TRBJ1-2, with 7 bases fitting TRBD1. CDR1 is SGHDN and CDR2 is FVKESK in the germline V gene. J gave up 3 bases and V 4 bases, and 8 bases lay outside the gene matches. The CDR3 spans 15 residues. CDR3 in amino acids: CASSRITGTDYGYTF. The CDR3 nucleotides read TGTGCCAGCAGCCGTATTACCGGGACAGACTATGGCTACACCTTC.

This chain connects TRBV24-1 to TRBJ2-5; TRBD1 aligns across 8 bases. The J segment lost 1 base and the V segment lost 4 bases, leaving 4 bases of the junction unmatched. CDR3 length: 15 amino acids. CDR1 is KGHDR, CDR2 SFDVKD, per germline. The CDR3 DNA sequence: TGTGCCACCAGTGAAGCTACAGGGGGCCAAGAGACCCAGTACTTC. Encoded protein: CATSEATGGQETQYF.

The V gene is TRBV15, the J gene TRBJ1-4, with D perhaps matching TRBD1 (5 bases). The CDR3 loop spans 15 amino acids. Per germline, CDR1 LNHNV and CDR2 YYDKDF (reference sequence). Trimming took 2 bases from V and 0 from J, leaving 7 bases between them. The CDR3 reads CATSRTGSTNEKLFF. The CDR3 DNA reads TGTGCCACCAGCAGAACAGGCTCAACTAATGAAAAACTGTTTTTT.

This chain uses TRBV24-1 with TRBJ2-5; 12 nucleotides agree with TRBD2. The CDR3 runs 14 residues. The ends lost 9 bases at V and 5 bases at J; junction bases unmatched: 6. Germline assignment: CDR1 KGHDR and CDR2 SFDVKD. This CDR3 reads CATASGGAGETQYF. The CDR3 coding sequence is TGTGCCACCGCTAGCGGGGGGGCCGGGGAGACCCAGTACTTC.

This sequence joins TRBV6-2 or TRBV6-3 and TRBJ2-3, with TRBD2 matching 12 bases. This CDR3 comprises 14 residues. Germline lookup yields CDR1 MNHEY and CDR2 SVGEGT. Trimming removed 6 bases from V and 10 bases from J; junction bases left unmatched: 8. The CDR3 DNA is TGTGCCAGCAGCACGTCCGGGACTAGCGGGTCGCAGTATTTT. This codes for CASSTSGTSGSQYF.

V gene TRBV19 combines with J gene TRBJ2-5; no reliable D call. There are 14 residues in the CDR3. Germline assignment: CDR1 LNHDA and CDR2 SQIVND (reference sequence). The ends were cut back, 10 bases at V and 4 bases at J, with 19 bases in the middle. In DNA, the CDR3 is TGTGCCACCTCCGATGTTCAGGCCCGAGAGACCCAGTACTTC. It codes for CATSDVQARETQYF.

CDR3 nucleotide sequence: TGCGCCAGCAGCCAAGTGTTCGGGAGCCCAGATACGCAGTATTTT. Translating gives CASSQVFGSPDTQYF. The chain combines TRBV4-1 with TRBJ2-3; perhaps TRBD2 as D (6 bases). V lost 1 base and J 4 bases, leaving 12 bases between the germline ends. Germline CDR1 reads MGHRA; CDR2 reads YSYEKL. The CDR3 sequence is 15 residues long.

V and J are TRBV2 and TRBJ1-1; no firm D call. This CDR3 comprises 15 residues. V lost 4 bases, J lost 6 bases, and 18 bases lay in between. CDR1 is SNHLY and CDR2 is FYNNEI in the germline V gene. CDR3 sequence: CASSVRDNPRPEAFF. The CDR3 coding sequence is TGTGCCAGCAGTGTACGCGATAACCCGCGGCCTGAAGCTTTCTTT. Looking up the rest from reference TRBV2 and TRBJ1-1 gives the full variable domain: EPEVTQTPSHQVTQMGQEVILRCVPISNHLYFYWYRQILGQKVEFLVSFYNNEISEKSEIFDDQFSVERPDGSNFTLKIRSTKLEDSAMYFCASSVRDNPRPEAFFGQGTRLTVV.